The present entry profiles one T cell receptor beta chain with its context. Its antigen has not been determined. The input lacks base qualities; no much larger clone sits a single base away. The data derive from a study of T cell responses to AZD1222 COVID-19 vaccine (dated by TCRdb to about 2021). In the study overall: Because spike-specific TCR depth and breadth did not differ between the two schedules, AZD1222 recipients who got a second dose at roughly 4 weeks were pooled with those who got a second dose at roughly 12 weeks. Enrollment into the trials was organized by age into subgroups of 18-55, 56-69 and 70-plus years, and those subgroups contained roughly 150, 30 and 60 TCR-sequenced participants, respectively. A total of around 240 trial participants underwent TCR sequencing, of whom some 210 received two doses of AZD1222 and 26 received two doses of the MenACWY control vaccine. Findings and caveats that apply to the study as a whole: The 56-69-year group was small, and its depth increase did not reach significance, likely because of low power. Epitopes outside the regions mutated in the B.1.351 and B.1.1.7 variants were reportedly recognized by nearly half of the unique spike-specific TCRs. Participants were mostly white British and included more females than males, and it was suggested by the authors that clonal diversity may have been underestimated. The vaccine-associated CD4 TCRs covered the entire spike protein, and the dominant responses fell in regions 160-218 and 743-854. Because no day 14 peak-response samples were available, repertoires were characterized only after the peak T cell response. A significant rise in spike-specific TCR breadth and depth was observed after two AZD1222 doses relative to day 0 and relative to MenACWY recipients. Conclusions about previously exposed vaccinees were limited because only six AZD1222 recipients were SARS-CoV-2 seropositive at baseline.

The CDR3 sequence holds 16 residues, the cysteine and phenylalanine included. Only the CDR3 DNA is retained, 48 bases long and in frame from the first base. According to the germline V gene (reference sequence), CDR1 reads SGHNT and CDR2 reads YYREEE. V was cut back by 3 bases and J by 0 bases, leaving a gap of 14 bases between them. The CDR3 regions of human TCRbeta chains were analyzed by immunosequencing. Per the source publication's procedure: TCRs in the repertoires were compared against a reference library of SARS-CoV-2-specific TCRs that had been generated with the MIRA antigen-specificity platform. Breadth was defined as the fraction of unique TCRs that were SARS-CoV-2-associated, and depth was defined as the fraction of total T cells that were SARS-CoV-2-associated. Using the MIRA data, every spike-specific TCR was mapped to the spike region that the TCR reacted to and assigned to either a CD4 or a CD8 class. Log10-transformed breadth and depth values were compared by one-way ANOVA with Sidak's multiple comparisons tests. Here the immuneACCESS table is served through TCRdb, limited to in-frame sequences with V and J called. Missing clones are a known gap in these copies; in checked studies unresolved V genes cover under half, and the rest lacks a known reason. That table supplies the V and J calls and clone size; D and trimming were determined from the DNA. In this sample the table shows some 160,000 clones, just under 95% of which occur a single time. Jointly, the top ten make up more than 0.8% of the sample.

The time point label of this sample denotes: baseline before first vaccination. The vaccinee samples were drawn from two UK trials, COV001 and COV002, one of which was a single-blind randomized controlled phase 2/3 trial testing AZD1222 (ChAdOx1 nCoV-19) in healthy adults. For TCRbeta chain sequencing, PBMC samples were collected from trial participants at day 0 and at day 28 after the second dose. The source material was peripheral blood, sampled on day 0 of AZD1222 vaccination. The receptor chain draws on TRBV5-4 and TRBJ2-3; the D gene is possibly TRBD1, with 6 bases matching. The receptor was derived from an adult in good health. The CDR3 reads CASSSTPDSSTDTQYF. The nucleotides read TGTGCCAGCAGCTCAACGCCGGACAGCAGCACAGATACGCAGTATTTT.